These T cell receptor beta chains were read from a single sample in a study of PD-L1 blockade in urothelial cancer. Clones were sequenced by immunoSEQ multiplex PCR, and TCRdb holds only the in-frame ones, with some missing. The table shows tens of thousands of clones, with about 82% occurring only once. The specimen was PBMCs, collected around atezolizumab (anti-PD-L1) treatment. These receptors were obtained from a man aged 50 to 59 with urothelial cancer. The CDR3 runs from the conserved cysteine through the conserved F or W. D genes are given only for firm matches. The size entry is marked missing in some rows and otherwise reads once, few, many or a size class.

clone size: .; J gene: TRBJ1-4; D gene: .; V gene: TRBV7-9; CDR3 DNA: TGTGCCAGCAGCTTAGAACAGGCACTTGCAACTAATGAAAAACTGTTTTTT; CDR3 protein: CASSLEQALATNEKLFF
clone size: few; J gene: TRBJ2-1; D gene: TRBD1; V gene: TRBV28; CDR3 DNA: TGTGCCAGCCGGGACAGGGGGCATTATGAGCAGTTCTTC; CDR3 protein: CASRDRGHYEQFF
clone size: .; J gene: TRBJ2-3; D gene: TRBD2; V gene: TRBV28; CDR3 DNA: TGTGCCAGCAGTTCACAAATCTCTAGCGGTTCTAGCACAGATACGCAGTATTTT; CDR3 protein: CASSSQISSGSSTDTQYF
clone size: .; J gene: TRBJ1-1; D gene: TRBD1; V gene: TRBV10-3; CDR3 DNA: TGTGCCATCAAAGGGACAGGGTTCACTGAAGCTTTCTTT; CDR3 protein: CAIKGTGFTEAFF
clone size: .; J gene: TRBJ1-6; D gene: TRBD1; V gene: TRBV6-5; CDR3 DNA: TGTGCCAGCAGTCAGAGACAGGGTAAAAACTCACCCCTCCACTTT; CDR3 protein: CASSQRQGKNSPLHF
clone size: few; J gene: TRBJ1-3; D gene: TRBD1; V gene: TRBV9; CDR3 DNA: TGTGCCAGCAGCGTAACAGGACAGGAGGGGAACACCATATATTTT; CDR3 protein: CASSVTGQEGNTIYF
clone size: .; J gene: TRBJ2-3; D gene: TRBD2; V gene: TRBV5-4; CDR3 DNA: TGTGCCAGCAGCTGGCCGGGACTAGCGGGCACAGATACGCAGTATTTT; CDR3 protein: CASSWPGLAGTDTQYF
clone size: .; J gene: TRBJ1-1; D gene: .; V gene: TRBV6-6; CDR3 DNA: TGTGCCAGCAGTTGGTCGGGGTGGACTGAAGCTTTCTTT; CDR3 protein: CASSWSGWTEAFF
clone size: .; J gene: TRBJ1-3; D gene: .; V gene: TRBV7-9; CDR3 DNA: TGTGCCAGCAGCTCTGGACAGATTAGTGGAAACACCATATATTTT; CDR3 protein: CASSSGQISGNTIYF
clone size: .; J gene: TRBJ2-5; D gene: TRBD2; V gene: TRBV2; CDR3 DNA: TGTGCCAGCAGCCCCACTAGCGGGAGTGGGAAGACCCAGTACTTC; CDR3 protein: CASSPTSGSGKTQYF
clone size: few; J gene: TRBJ1-1; D gene: .; V gene: TRBV13; CDR3 DNA: TGTGCCAGCAGCTTAAGGGGGACTGAAGCTTTCTTT; CDR3 protein: CASSLRGTEAFF
clone size: .; J gene: TRBJ1-4; D gene: TRBD1; V gene: TRBV6-6; CDR3 DNA: TGTGCCAGTAGACAGGGGCACGAAAAACTGTTTTTT; CDR3 protein: CASRQGHEKLFF
clone size: medium-sized; J gene: TRBJ2-7; D gene: .; V gene: TRBV6-5; CDR3 DNA: TGTGCCAGCAGTTACGGCCACGAGCAGTACTTC; CDR3 protein: CASSYGHEQYF
clone size: .; J gene: TRBJ2-1; D gene: TRBD2; V gene: TRBV7-2; CDR3 DNA: TGTGCCAGCAGCTTCGCGGGGATCCGGGGACTAGCGGACAATGAGCAGTTCTTC; CDR3 protein: CASSFAGIRGLADNEQFF
clone size: .; J gene: TRBJ2-5; D gene: TRBD2; V gene: TRBV11-2; CDR3 DNA: TGTGCCAGCACCGCGGGGGTGAGGGAGACCCAGTACTTC; CDR3 protein: CASTAGVRETQYF
clone size: few; J gene: TRBJ2-7; D gene: TRBD2; V gene: TRBV2; CDR3 DNA: TGTGCCAGCAGAGGACTAGCAGGAGAGCAGTACTTC; CDR3 protein: CASRGLAGEQYF
clone size: .; J gene: TRBJ1-6; D gene: .; V gene: TRBV2; CDR3 DNA: TGTGCCAGCAGCCGGGACACGGTCCCGCTCTATAATTCACCCCTCCACTTT; CDR3 protein: CASSRDTVPLYNSPLHF
clone size: .; J gene: TRBJ2-1; D gene: TRBD2; V gene: TRBV7-9; CDR3 DNA: TGTGCCAGCAGCCGCCCGGGGGGGGGAAGGAATGAGCAGTTCTTC; CDR3 protein: CASSRPGGGRNEQFF
clone size: .; J gene: TRBJ2-7; D gene: TRBD2; V gene: TRBV28; CDR3 DNA: TGTGCCAGCAGTATACCCGGACTAGGGCCCTACGAGCAGTACTTC; CDR3 protein: CASSIPGLGPYEQYF
clone size: .; J gene: TRBJ1-2; D gene: .; V gene: TRBV5-6; CDR3 DNA: TGTGCCAGCAGCTTGGGAAAGGGGGTCGAGTATGGCTACACCTTC; CDR3 protein: CASSLGKGVEYGYTF
clone size: .; J gene: TRBJ1-5; D gene: TRBD1; V gene: TRBV10-3; CDR3 DNA: TGTGCCATCAGTGACCGAGGGACAGAGGGCAATCAGCCCCAGCATTTT; CDR3 protein: CAISDRGTEGNQPQHF
clone size: .; J gene: TRBJ1-4; D gene: .; V gene: TRBV13; CDR3 DNA: TGTGCCAGCAGCGCCCGGGGGGGGACTAATGAAAAACTGTTTTTT; CDR3 protein: CASSARGGTNEKLFF
clone size: .; J gene: TRBJ2-7; D gene: .; V gene: TRBV18; CDR3 DNA: TGTGCCAGCTCACCTAGCCTCTCCTACGAGCAGTACTTC; CDR3 protein: CASSPSLSYEQYF
clone size: once; J gene: TRBJ2-7; D gene: TRBD1; V gene: TRBV2; CDR3 DNA: TGTGCCAGCAGTGTGAGGGGACAGGGTGACGAGCAGTACTTC; CDR3 protein: CASSVRGQGDEQYF
clone size: .; J gene: TRBJ2-5; D gene: TRBD1; V gene: TRBV7-9; CDR3 DNA: TGTGCCAGCAGCTCAGGGGGTCGGGAGACCCAGTACTTC; CDR3 protein: CASSSGGRETQYF
clone size: .; J gene: TRBJ1-3; D gene: .; V gene: TRBV27; CDR3 DNA: TGTGCCAGCAGAGGGAGAGGGTCCCGCTCTGGAAACACCATATATTTT; CDR3 protein: CASRGRGSRSGNTIYF
clone size: few; J gene: TRBJ2-3; D gene: .; V gene: TRBV9; CDR3 DNA: TGTGCCAGCAGCGTAGCCCCCCACACAGATACGCAGTATTTT; CDR3 protein: CASSVAPHTDTQYF
clone size: .; J gene: TRBJ2-7; D gene: .; V gene: TRBV7-8; CDR3 DNA: TGTGCCAGCAGCTTAGTAGAGGGGGTCTACTACGAGCAGTACTTC; CDR3 protein: CASSLVEGVYYEQYF
clone size: .; J gene: TRBJ2-2; D gene: .; V gene: TRBV5-1; CDR3 DNA: TGCGCCAGCAGCTTGGTAGGGGCGCGGACCGGGGAGCTGTTTTTT; CDR3 protein: CASSLVGARTGELFF
clone size: .; J gene: TRBJ2-7; D gene: TRBD2; V gene: TRBV20-1; CDR3 DNA: TGCAGTGCTACGGGGGGGTACGAGCAGTACTTC; CDR3 protein: CSATGGYEQYF
clone size: .; J gene: TRBJ2-5; D gene: TRBD1; V gene: TRBV9; CDR3 DNA: TGTGCCAGCAGCGCGGGTTGGACAGGGTCCACTCAAGAGACCCAGTACTTC; CDR3 protein: CASSAGWTGSTQETQYF
clone size: .; J gene: TRBJ1-3; D gene: TRBD1; V gene: TRBV5-6; CDR3 DNA: TGTGCCAGCAGCCCCACCGGCGCCGGGACAGCAGGACACACCATATATTTT; CDR3 protein: CASSPTGAGTAGHTIYF
clone size: .; J gene: TRBJ1-3; D gene: .; V gene: TRBV6-1; CDR3 DNA: TGTGCCAGCAGATCCGACAGCTCTGGAAACACCATATATTTT; CDR3 protein: CASRSDSSGNTIYF
clone size: .; J gene: TRBJ2-7; D gene: .; V gene: TRBV28; CDR3 DNA: TGTGCCAGCACTCCCGGCGGTGGTCAGGGCCGTGAGCAGTACTTC; CDR3 protein: CASTPGGGQGREQYF
clone size: .; J gene: TRBJ2-1; D gene: TRBD2; V gene: TRBV19; CDR3 DNA: TGTGCCAGTAGTGGGGGACTAGCGGTCAATGAGCAGTTCTTC; CDR3 protein: CASSGGLAVNEQFF
clone size: .; J gene: TRBJ1-4; D gene: .; V gene: TRBV5-1; CDR3 DNA: TGCGCCAGCAGCTTGGTCGGGGCTAATGAAAAACTGTTTTTT; CDR3 protein: CASSLVGANEKLFF
clone size: .; J gene: TRBJ1-5; D gene: TRBD1; V gene: TRBV10-2; CDR3 DNA: TGCGCCAGCAGTCCCCGGGACAGGGGTGGAAATCAGCCCCAGCATTTT; CDR3 protein: CASSPRDRGGNQPQHF
clone size: .; J gene: TRBJ1-2; D gene: TRBD1; V gene: TRBV7-8; CDR3 DNA: TGTGCCAGCACCCTAGACGGACAGGGGTATGGCTACACCTTC; CDR3 protein: CASTLDGQGYGYTF
clone size: .; J gene: TRBJ2-7; D gene: TRBD2; V gene: TRBV27; CDR3 DNA: TGTGCCAGCAGTTTAGGTAGCGGGAAACTTTCCTACGAGCAGTACTTC; CDR3 protein: CASSLGSGKLSYEQYF
clone size: once; J gene: TRBJ2-1; D gene: .; V gene: TRBV29-1; CDR3 DNA: TGCAGCGTTCGGACATCCGCCTACAATGAGCAGTTCTTC; CDR3 protein: CSVRTSAYNEQFF
clone size: .; J gene: TRBJ1-4; D gene: TRBD1; V gene: TRBV28; CDR3 DNA: TGTGCCAGCACCTCCCACGGGACAGCGGATGAAAAACTGTTTTTT; CDR3 protein: CASTSHGTADEKLFF
clone size: .; J gene: TRBJ1-2; D gene: TRBD1; V gene: TRBV5-1; CDR3 DNA: TGCGCCAGCAGGGACAGGGGGCTTAATGGCTACACCTTC; CDR3 protein: CASRDRGLNGYTF
clone size: once; J gene: TRBJ2-7; D gene: .; V gene: TRBV4-1; CDR3 DNA: TGCGCCAGCAGCCGAAATAGGGGGGGACAGGATCTCTACGAGCAGTACTTC; CDR3 protein: CASSRNRGGQDLYEQYF
clone size: once; J gene: TRBJ2-2; D gene: .; V gene: TRBV4-2; CDR3 DNA: TGTGCCAGCAGCCAAGGTGACTGGACTCCGAACACCGGGGAGCTGTTTTTT; CDR3 protein: CASSQGDWTPNTGELFF
clone size: .; J gene: TRBJ2-7; D gene: TRBD2; V gene: TRBV2; CDR3 DNA: TGTGCCAGCTGGAGTCCTAGCGGGAGGACAAACTTC; CDR3 protein: CASWSPSGRTNF
clone size: few; J gene: TRBJ1-2; D gene: TRBD1; V gene: TRBV7-2; CDR3 DNA: TGTGCCAGCAGTTTTAACCAGGGGGACTATGGCTACACCTTC; CDR3 protein: CASSFNQGDYGYTF
clone size: .; J gene: TRBJ2-7; D gene: .; V gene: TRBV21-1; CDR3 DNA: TGTGCCAGCACCAAAAGGCAGGGGCGGCGGAGAGAGTCCCACGAGCAGTACTTC; CDR3 protein: CASTKRQGRRRESHEQYF
clone size: .; J gene: TRBJ2-2; D gene: .; V gene: TRBV10-1; CDR3 DNA: TGCGCCAGCACAAACAGGGTTAACGGGGAGCTGTTTTTT; CDR3 protein: CASTNRVNGELFF
clone size: .; J gene: TRBJ2-7; D gene: TRBD1; V gene: TRBV5-8; CDR3 DNA: TGTGCCAGCAGCGCGCCGGGACAGGGGGCGCGTTACGGGTACGAGCAGTACTTC; CDR3 protein: CASSAPGQGARYGYEQYF
clone size: once; J gene: TRBJ1-3; D gene: .; V gene: TRBV28; CDR3 DNA: TGTGCCAGCAGTTCCAAGACAGGAACCTCTGGAAACACCATATATTTT; CDR3 protein: CASSSKTGTSGNTIYF
clone size: .; J gene: TRBJ2-7; D gene: TRBD1; V gene: TRBV7-6; CDR3 DNA: TGTGCCAGCAGCTCCGGGACAGGGTCGTACGAGCAGTACTTC; CDR3 protein: CASSSGTGSYEQYF
clone size: once; J gene: TRBJ1-5; D gene: TRBD1; V gene: TRBV28; CDR3 DNA: TGTGCCAGCAGCCCGACGACAGGGAAGGGCAATCAGCCCCAGCATTTT; CDR3 protein: CASSPTTGKGNQPQHF
clone size: few; J gene: TRBJ1-4; D gene: TRBD1; V gene: TRBV5-1; CDR3 DNA: TGCGCCAGCAGTCAGGGGGCCGATGAAAAACTGTTTTTT; CDR3 protein: CASSQGADEKLFF
clone size: .; J gene: TRBJ2-7; D gene: TRBD2; V gene: TRBV30; CDR3 DNA: TGTGCCTGGAGTGCCGGGACTAGCGGAGGCGTCGGGCAGTACTTC; CDR3 protein: CAWSAGTSGGVGQYF
clone size: .; J gene: TRBJ2-4; D gene: TRBD2; V gene: TRBV5-1; CDR3 DNA: TGCGCCAGCAGCAGCAGCGGGAGCCTGGCCGCCAGCATTCAGTACTTC; CDR3 protein: CASSSSGSLAASIQYF
clone size: .; J gene: TRBJ2-1; D gene: TRBD2; V gene: TRBV10-3; CDR3 DNA: TGTGCCATCAGTGATCCCCTCTTTAGCGGGAGGGCCTACAATGAGCAGTTCTTC; CDR3 protein: CAISDPLFSGRAYNEQFF